This TCR beta chain was found in a study of beta chain features in type 1 diabetes. Study observations and caveats: For TCRB rearrangement, an influence of HLA type remained unresolved here. Patients with type 1 diabetes showed fewer VDJ junction insertions and more deletions. cDNA-based reads could over-represent cells with high TCR expression.

Since all of the isolated RNA was reverse transcribed, expressed TCRB transcripts were what got sequenced. Sequencing was performed with immunoSEQ multiplex PCR; in TCRdb, only in-frame clones are kept and a portion is missing. This sample has 900,000 or so clones, with around a sixth found just once. Via CD45RO/CCR7/CD25/CD127/CD95/CD27, cells of the CD4+ naive, central memory, regulatory and stem cell-like memory subsets were sorted. On this clone itself: As yet, its antigen is unknown.

The V gene's germline CDR1 is SQVTM and CDR2 ANQGSEA. This CDR3 spans 14 amino acids. V lost 5 bases, J lost 1 base, and 14 bases lay in between. This sequence was found in a woman aged 18-30 years in good health. This sequence joins TRBV29-1 and TRBJ1-1; D gene uncertain. The sequenced sample was naive CD4+ T cells from blood. The CDR3 DNA reads TGCAGCGTTTCGCCACAATATTCGAACACTGAAGCTTTCTTT. This gives the protein CSVSPQYSNTEAFF.